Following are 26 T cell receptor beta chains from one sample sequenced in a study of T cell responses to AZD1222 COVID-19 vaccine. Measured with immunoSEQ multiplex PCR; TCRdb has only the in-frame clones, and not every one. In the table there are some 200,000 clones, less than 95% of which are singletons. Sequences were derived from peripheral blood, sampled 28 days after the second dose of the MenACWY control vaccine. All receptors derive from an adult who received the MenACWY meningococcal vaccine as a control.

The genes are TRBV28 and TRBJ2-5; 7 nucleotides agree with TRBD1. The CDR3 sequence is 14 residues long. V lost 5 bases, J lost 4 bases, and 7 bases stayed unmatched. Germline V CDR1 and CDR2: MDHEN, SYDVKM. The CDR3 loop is CASSGTEVPETQYF. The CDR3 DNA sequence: TGTGCCAGCAGTGGGACAGAAGTCCCAGAGACCCAGTACTTC.

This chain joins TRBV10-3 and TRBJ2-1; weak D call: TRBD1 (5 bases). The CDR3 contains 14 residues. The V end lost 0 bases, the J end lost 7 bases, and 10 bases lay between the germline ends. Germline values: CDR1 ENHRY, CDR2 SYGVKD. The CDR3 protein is CAISESSGRNEQFF. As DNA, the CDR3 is TGTGCCATCAGTGAGTCCTCAGGGCGAAATGAGCAGTTCTTC.

The CDR3 coding sequence is TGTGCCAGCAGCTTAGGGGGGGCCTCTCAGCCCCAGCATTTT. This codes for CASSLGGASQPQHF. The rearrangement links TRBV7-2 to TRBJ1-5, with a weak D call TRBD1 (6 bases). V was pared by 1 base and J by 6 bases, with 10 bases between. Germline V gene lookup returns CDR1 SGHTA and CDR2 FQGNSA. This CDR3 contains 14 residues.

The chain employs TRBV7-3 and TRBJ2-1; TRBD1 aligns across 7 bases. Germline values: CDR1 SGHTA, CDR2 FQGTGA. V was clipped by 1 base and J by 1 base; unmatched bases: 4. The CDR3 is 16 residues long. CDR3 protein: CASSLMAGGSYNEQFF. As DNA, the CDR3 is TGTGCCAGCAGCTTAATGGCAGGGGGTTCCTACAATGAGCAGTTCTTC. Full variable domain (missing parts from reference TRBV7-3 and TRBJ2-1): GAGVSQTPSNKVTEKGKYVELRCDPISGHTALYWYRQSLGQGPEFLIYFQGTGAADDSGLPNDRFFAVRPEGSVSTLKIQRTERGDSAVYLCASSLMAGGSYNEQFFGPGTRLTVL.

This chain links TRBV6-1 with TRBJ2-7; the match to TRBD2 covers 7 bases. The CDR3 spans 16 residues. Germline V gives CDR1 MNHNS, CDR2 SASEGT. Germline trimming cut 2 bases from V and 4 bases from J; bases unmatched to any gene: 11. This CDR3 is CASSEPVGGAHYEQYF. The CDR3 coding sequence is TGTGCCAGCAGTGAACCGGTGGGAGGGGCCCATTACGAGCAGTACTTC.

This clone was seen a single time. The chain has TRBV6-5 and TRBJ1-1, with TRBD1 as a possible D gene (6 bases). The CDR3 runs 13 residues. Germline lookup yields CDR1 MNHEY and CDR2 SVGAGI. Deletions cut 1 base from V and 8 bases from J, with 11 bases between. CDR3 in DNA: TGTGCCAGCAGTTACTTCAGGGGTGGGGAAGCTTTCTTT. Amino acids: CASSYFRGGEAFF.

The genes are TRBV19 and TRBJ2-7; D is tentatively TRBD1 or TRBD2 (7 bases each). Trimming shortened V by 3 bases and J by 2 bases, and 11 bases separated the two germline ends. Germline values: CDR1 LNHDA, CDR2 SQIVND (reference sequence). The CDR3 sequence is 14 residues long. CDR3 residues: CASSIQGGAYEQYF. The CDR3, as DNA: TGTGCCAGTAGTATCCAGGGGGGGGCCTACGAGCAGTACTTC.

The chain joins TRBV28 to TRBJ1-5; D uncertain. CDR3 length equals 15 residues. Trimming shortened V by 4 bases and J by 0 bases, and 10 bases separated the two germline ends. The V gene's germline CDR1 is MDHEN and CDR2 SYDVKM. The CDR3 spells CASSSRRFSNQPQHF. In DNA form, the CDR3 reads TGTGCCAGCAGTTCCAGACGGTTTAGCAATCAGCCCCAGCATTTT. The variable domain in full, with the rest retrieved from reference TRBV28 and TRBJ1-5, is DVKVTQSSRYLVKRTGEKVFLECVQDMDHENMFWYRQDPGLGLRLIYFSYDVKMKEKGDIPEGYSVSREKKERFSLILESASTNQTSMYLCASSSRRFSNQPQHFGDGTRLSIL.

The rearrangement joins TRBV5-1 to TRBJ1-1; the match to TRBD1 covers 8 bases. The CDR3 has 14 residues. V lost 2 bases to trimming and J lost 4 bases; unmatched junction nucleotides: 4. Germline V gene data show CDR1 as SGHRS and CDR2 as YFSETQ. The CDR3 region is CASSFRQGSTEAFF. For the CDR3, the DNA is TGCGCCAGCAGCTTCCGACAGGGGAGCACTGAAGCTTTCTTT. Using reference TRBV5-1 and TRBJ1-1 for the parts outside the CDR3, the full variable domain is KAGVTQTPRYLIKTRGQQVTLSCSPISGHRSVSWYQQTPGQGLQFLFEYFSETQRNKGNFPGRFSGRQFSNSRSEMNVSTLELGDSALYLCASSFRQGSTEAFFGQGTRLTVV.

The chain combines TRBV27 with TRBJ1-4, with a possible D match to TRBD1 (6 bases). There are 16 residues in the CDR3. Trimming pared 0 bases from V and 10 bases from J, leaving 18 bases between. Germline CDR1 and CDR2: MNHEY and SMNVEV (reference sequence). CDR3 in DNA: TGTGCCAGCAGTTTATCTCTGCCAGGGGAAGGGGTAAAACTGTTTTTT. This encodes CASSLSLPGEGVKLFF. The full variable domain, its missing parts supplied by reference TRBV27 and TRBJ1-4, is EAQVTQNPRYLITVTGKKLTVTCSQNMNHEYMSWYRQDPGLGLRQIYYSMNVEVTDKGDVPEGYKVSRKEKRNFPLILESPSPNQTSLYFCASSLSLPGEGVKLFFGSGTQLSVL.

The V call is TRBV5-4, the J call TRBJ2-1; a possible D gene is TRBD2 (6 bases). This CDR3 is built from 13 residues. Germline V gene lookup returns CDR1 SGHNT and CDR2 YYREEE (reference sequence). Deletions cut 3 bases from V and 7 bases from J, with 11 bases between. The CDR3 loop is CASSSGLRNEQFF. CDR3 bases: TGTGCCAGCAGCTCGGGACTGCGAAATGAGCAGTTCTTC. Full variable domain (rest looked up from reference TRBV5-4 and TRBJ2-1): ETGVTQSPTHLIKTRGQQVTLRCSSQSGHNTVSWYQQALGQGPQFIFQYYREEENGRGNFPPRFSGLQFPNYSSELNVNALELDDSALYLCASSSGLRNEQFFGPGTRLTVL.

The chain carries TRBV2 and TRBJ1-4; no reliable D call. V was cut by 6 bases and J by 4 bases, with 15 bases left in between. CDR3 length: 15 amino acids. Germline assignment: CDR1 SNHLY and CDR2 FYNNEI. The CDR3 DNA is TGTGCCAGCAGCGACCCCGGACGGGTTAATGAAAAACTGTTTTTT. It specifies CASSDPGRVNEKLFF.

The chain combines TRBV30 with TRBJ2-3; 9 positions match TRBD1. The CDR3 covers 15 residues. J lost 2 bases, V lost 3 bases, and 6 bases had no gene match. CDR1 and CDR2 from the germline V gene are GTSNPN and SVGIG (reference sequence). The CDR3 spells CAWSEGQGITDTQYF. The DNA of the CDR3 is TGTGCCTGGAGCGAGGGACAGGGAATCACAGATACGCAGTATTTT.

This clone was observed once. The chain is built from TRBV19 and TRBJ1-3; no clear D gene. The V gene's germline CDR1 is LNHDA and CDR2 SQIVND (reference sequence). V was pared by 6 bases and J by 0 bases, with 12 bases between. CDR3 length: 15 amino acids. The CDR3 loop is CASSRERTSGNTIYF. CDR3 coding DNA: TGTGCCAGTAGCCGCGAAAGGACCTCTGGAAACACCATATATTTT.

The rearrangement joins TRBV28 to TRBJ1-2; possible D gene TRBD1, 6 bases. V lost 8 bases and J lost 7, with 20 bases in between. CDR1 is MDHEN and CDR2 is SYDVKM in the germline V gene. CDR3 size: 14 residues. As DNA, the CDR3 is TGTGCCAGCGCCCAGAGTTGGGGGGCGCGTGGCTACACCTTC. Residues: CASAQSWGARGYTF.

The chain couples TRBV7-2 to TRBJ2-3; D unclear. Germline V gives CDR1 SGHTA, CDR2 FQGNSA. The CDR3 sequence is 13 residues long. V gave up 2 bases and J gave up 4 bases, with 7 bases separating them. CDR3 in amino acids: CASSLSGADTQYF. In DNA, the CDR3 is TGTGCCAGCAGCTTATCTGGGGCAGATACGCAGTATTTT.

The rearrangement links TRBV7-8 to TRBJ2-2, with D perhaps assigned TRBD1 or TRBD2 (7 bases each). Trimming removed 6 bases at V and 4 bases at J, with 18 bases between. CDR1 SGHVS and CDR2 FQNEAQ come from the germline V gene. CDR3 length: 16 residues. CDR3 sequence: CASRPMAGGATGELFF. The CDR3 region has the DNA TGTGCCAGCAGACCCATGGCAGGGGGGGCCACCGGGGAGCTGTTTTTT. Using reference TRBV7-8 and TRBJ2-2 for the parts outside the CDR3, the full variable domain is GAGVSQSPRYKVAKRGQDVALRCDPISGHVSLFWYQQALGQGPEFLTYFQNEAQLDKSGLPSDRFFAERPEGSVSTLKIQRTQQEDSAVYLCASRPMAGGATGELFFGEGSRLTVL.

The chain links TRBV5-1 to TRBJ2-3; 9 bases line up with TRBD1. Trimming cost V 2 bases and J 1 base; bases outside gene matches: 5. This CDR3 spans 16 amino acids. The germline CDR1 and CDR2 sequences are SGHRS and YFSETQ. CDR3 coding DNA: TGCGCCAGCAGCTTAAACAGGGGGCTTCGCACAGATACGCAGTATTTT. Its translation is CASSLNRGLRTDTQYF.

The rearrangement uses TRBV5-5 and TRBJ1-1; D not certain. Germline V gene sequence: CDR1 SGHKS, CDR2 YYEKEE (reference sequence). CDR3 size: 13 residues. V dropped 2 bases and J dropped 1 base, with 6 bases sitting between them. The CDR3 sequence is CASSFGRNTEAFF. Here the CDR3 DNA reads TGTGCCAGCAGCTTTGGACGGAACACTGAAGCTTTCTTT.

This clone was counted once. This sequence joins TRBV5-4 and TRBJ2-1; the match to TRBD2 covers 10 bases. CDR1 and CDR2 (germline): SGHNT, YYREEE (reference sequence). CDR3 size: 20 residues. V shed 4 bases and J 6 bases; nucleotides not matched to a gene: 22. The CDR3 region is CASSRGASGGLWDRGNEQFF. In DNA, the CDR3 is TGTGCCAGCAGCCGGGGGGCTAGCGGGGGATTGTGGGATAGAGGCAATGAGCAGTTCTTC.

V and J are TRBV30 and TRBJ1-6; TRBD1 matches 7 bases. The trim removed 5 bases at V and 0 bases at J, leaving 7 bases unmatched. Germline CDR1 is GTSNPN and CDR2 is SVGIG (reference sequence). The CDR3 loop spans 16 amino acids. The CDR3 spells CAWLRDSSSYNSPLHF. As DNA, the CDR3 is TGTGCCTGGCTCCGGGACAGCAGCTCCTATAATTCACCCCTCCACTTT.

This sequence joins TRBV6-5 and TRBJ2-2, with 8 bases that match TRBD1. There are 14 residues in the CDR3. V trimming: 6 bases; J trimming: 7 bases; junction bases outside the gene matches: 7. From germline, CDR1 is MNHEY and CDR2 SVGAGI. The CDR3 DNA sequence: TGTGCCAGCAGCCAAGACAGGGGAGTCGGGGAGCTGTTTTTT. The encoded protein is CASSQDRGVGELFF.

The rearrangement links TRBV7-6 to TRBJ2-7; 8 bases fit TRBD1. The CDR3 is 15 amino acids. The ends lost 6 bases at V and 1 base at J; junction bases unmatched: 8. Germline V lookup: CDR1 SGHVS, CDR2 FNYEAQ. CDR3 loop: CASSTGTGSSYEQYF. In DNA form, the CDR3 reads TGTGCCAGCAGTACCGGGACAGGTAGTTCCTACGAGCAGTACTTC.

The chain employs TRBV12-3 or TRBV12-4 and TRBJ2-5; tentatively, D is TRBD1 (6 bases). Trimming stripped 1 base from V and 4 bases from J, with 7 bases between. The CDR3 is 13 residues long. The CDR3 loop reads CASSLGGLETQYF. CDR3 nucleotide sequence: TGTGCCAGCAGTTTAGGGGGGCTAGAGACCCAGTACTTC.

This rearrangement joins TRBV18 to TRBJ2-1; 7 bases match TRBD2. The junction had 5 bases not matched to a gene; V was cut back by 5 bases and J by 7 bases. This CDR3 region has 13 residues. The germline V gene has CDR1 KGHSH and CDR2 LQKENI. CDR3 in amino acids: CASSDLGGNEQFF. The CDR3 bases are TGTGCCAGCTCAGACCTCGGGGGGAATGAGCAGTTCTTC.

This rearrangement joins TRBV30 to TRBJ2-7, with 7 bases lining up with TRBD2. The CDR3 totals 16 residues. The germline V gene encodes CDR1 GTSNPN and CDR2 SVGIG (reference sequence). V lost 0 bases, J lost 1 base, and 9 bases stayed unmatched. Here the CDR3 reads CAWSVHDSGLSYEQYF. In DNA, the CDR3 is TGTGCCTGGAGTGTACACGATAGCGGGTTGTCCTACGAGCAGTACTTC. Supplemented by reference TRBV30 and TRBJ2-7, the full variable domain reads SQTIHQWPATLVQPVGSPLSLECTVEGTSNPNLYWYRQAAGRGLQLLFYSVGIGQISSEVPQNLSASRPQDRQFILSSKKLLLSDSGFYLCAWSVHDSGLSYEQYFGPGTRLTVT.